This TCR beta chain was profiled in a study of cytomegalovirus exposure and HLA in healthy donors. Whole-study findings and limits: Most TCRs appeared rarely, but some public TCRs recurred in many donors. According to the study, 160 or so TCR beta chains were cytomegalovirus-associated.

The assay was immunoSEQ multiplex PCR, and TCRdb's table has in-frame clones only and misses some. The profile shows 90,000 or so clones, around 85% of them singletons. The CDR3 length is 15 residues. The V end was cut by 0 bases, the J end by 7 bases, with 19 bases between. Looked up from germline, CDR1 is GTSNPN and CDR2 is SVGIG (reference sequence). Remarks on this clone: Its antigen is still unknown.

The TCR comes from a man aged 18-30 years in good health and CMV-seropositive. Specimen: PBMCs. This chain joins TRBV30 and TRBJ2-7; a weak D match, TRBD1 (5 bases). The CDR3, as DNA: TGTGCCTGGAGTGTCGTCTGGGGCCATAACGGGGAGCAGTACTTC. Its translation: CAWSVVWGHNGEQYF.